What follows describes a single TCR beta chain. Template material for amplifying TCR beta CDR3 regions consisted of RNA transcripts. When the TCR CDR3 underwent first-round RT-PCR, the HTBI primer set was used. MiXCR, run by TCRdb on the multiplex PCR reads, gives a single entry per CDR3 protein. The table lists under 500,000 distinct CDR3 sequences, 11% to 15% of them singletons, with under 30% in the top ten. The length of the CDR3 is 16 residues. Trimming cost V 3 bases and J 2 bases, with 17 bases left between them. Germline values: CDR1 SQVTM, CDR2 ANQGSEA. On the basis of clinical symptoms, serum thyroxine and TRAb, thyroid ultrasound and orbital computed tomography, diagnoses were made. About 9.4 ml fresh peripheral blood yielded the PBMCs. These data originate in a study of T cells in Graves' hyperthyroidism and ophthalmopathy.

V is TRBV29-1 and J is TRBJ2-1; perhaps TRBD1 as D (5 bases). Material for sequencing was blood. The origin of this receptor is a middle-aged man with Graves' ophthalmopathy. CDR3 sequence reads: CSVEFFETATYNEQFF. The DNA for the CDR3 is TGCAGCGTTGAGTTTTTCGAGACAGCGACCTACAATGAGCAGTTCTTC.